The rows below give T cell receptor beta chains drawn from one sample of a study of OX40 agonist ivuxolimab in advanced cancers. The data were produced by immunoSEQ multiplex PCR, yet TCRdb's version contains in-frame clones alone and is incomplete. Among roughly 28,000 clones listed, about 89% were seen once. Sequencing used CD4+ or CD8+ T cells sorted from blood, obtained in a trial of the OX40 agonist ivuxolimab. The receptors were gathered from an adult with an advanced solid tumor such as melanoma, head and neck, liver or kidney cancer. Each CDR3 is given with its conserved first and last residue. The order of the fields is J gene, V gene, D gene, CDR3 protein, CDR3 DNA. D genes are given only for firm matches.

TRBJ2-3,TRBV21-1,-,CASSRLAGGTDTQYF,TGTGCCAGCTCCCGACTAGCGGGGGGCACAGATACGCAGTATTTT
TRBJ2-7,TRBV27,TRBD2,CASSLGTSGRLWDEQYF,TGTGCCAGCAGTTTAGGGACTAGCGGGAGGCTTTGGGACGAGCAGTACTTC
TRBJ2-3,TRBV4-1,TRBD1,CASSQDGGTGSTDTQYF,TGCGCCAGCAGCCAAGATGGGGGGACAGGGTCCACAGATACGCAGTATTTT
TRBJ2-1,TRBV5-4,-,CASSQHRDAQQFF,TGTGCCAGCAGCCAGCATAGGGACGCCCAGCAGTTCTTC
TRBJ2-5,TRBV5-1,TRBD1,CASSSRGQGGFQETQYF,TGCGCCAGCAGCTCACGGGGACAGGGAGGGTTCCAAGAGACCCAGTACTTC
TRBJ1-5,TRBV2,-,CASTPRQINQPQHF,TGTGCCAGCACCCCCAGGCAGATCAATCAGCCCCAGCATTTT
TRBJ2-1,TRBV6-6,TRBD1,CASRGQGDNEQFF,TGTGCCAGCAGAGGACAGGGAGACAATGAGCAGTTCTTC
TRBJ1-2,TRBV27,-,CASSLTGSSYGYTF,TGTGCCAGCAGTTTAACCGGGTCCAGCTATGGCTACACCTTC
TRBJ2-1,TRBV5-8,TRBD2,CASSLGLAGGREQFF,TGTGCCAGCAGCTTGGGACTAGCGGGGGGGCGGGAGCAGTTCTTC
TRBJ2-7,TRBV5-4,-,CASSSGATLYEQYF,TGTGCCAGCAGCTCCGGAGCCACTCTCTACGAGCAGTACTTC
TRBJ2-7,TRBV28,TRBD1,CASRDRDRGLSEQYF,TGTGCCAGCAGAGATCGGGACAGGGGGCTAAGCGAGCAGTACTTC